This T cell receptor beta chain was found in a study of spatial heterogeneity in lung cancer. Across the whole study: In tumor regions TCR transcript counts correlated strongly with a matched bulk RNA-seq T cell module score. Study-wide results and limits: Tumors with more nonsynonymous mutations had more expanded intratumoral alpha and beta TCRs.

This clonotype came up many times. Antigen specificity is unknown. Little can be read into the size of this beta chain, an off-target read in a library designed for alpha chains. Time point in this sample: sample taken at primary tumor resection. A single record per CDR3 protein comes from TCRdb applying MiXCR to the 5' RACE reads. The sample has around 9,700 distinct CDR3 sequences; 7.9% are singletons. This material consisted of lung tumor tissue, taken at surgery. The TCR originated in a female donor with early-stage non-small cell lung cancer.

CDR3 protein: CASGLDLDRVVTQYF. CDR3 bases: TGTGCTAGTGGTTTGGACCTGGACAGGGTCGTGACCCAGTACTTC. The rearrangement joins TRBV12-5 to TRBJ2-5, with 8 bases lining up with TRBD1. V dropped 1 base and J dropped 7; count of bases not matched to a gene: 8. CDR1 and CDR2 (germline): LGHNT, FRNRAP. The CDR3 totals 15 residues.